This TCR beta chain was observed in a study of cytomegalovirus exposure and HLA in healthy donors. Study overall: A prior analysis found roughly 110 million unique TCR beta sequences from 170 million or so T cells. Study-wide findings and caveats: Later work associated 16,951 TCR beta sequences with HLA alleles at 0.05 false discovery rate.

CDR1 and CDR2 (germline): MDHEN, SYDVKM. The germline V and J ends were trimmed by 3 bases and 0 bases, with 6 bases remaining between them. The CDR3 spans 13 residues. Concerning this clone itself: Its antigen is still unknown.

13 Jbeta primers and 60 Vbeta primers were used for the PCR. Method: immunoSEQ multiplex PCR; TCRdb's copy keeps in-frame clones and lacks some. The sample has tens of thousands of clones, more than 70% seen once. The TCR originated in a man aged 25 to 45 in good health and CMV-seronegative. The chain combines TRBV28 with TRBJ2-7; tentatively, D is TRBD2 (6 bases). Sequenced sample: PBMCs. The CDR3 here is CASSLEGSYEQYF. Written as DNA, the CDR3 is TGTGCCAGCAGTTTGGAGGGCTCCTACGAGCAGTACTTC.